The 16 T cell receptor beta chains below were found in one sample sequenced in a study of shared clonotypes between healthy human individuals. The protocol was immunoSEQ multiplex PCR, while the TCRdb copy is restricted to in-frame clones and leaves out a portion. The repertoire holds approximately 640,000 clones, with less than 95% as singletons. Sequencing used memory CD8+ T cells from PBMCs. Sample subset: CD45RO+ cells pooled with CCR7-negative TemRA cells. The receptor set was obtained from a man between 18 and 35 years old in good health. Some clones in this sample may be carry-over from other donors' samples.

The J gene is TRBJ2-5, the V gene TRBV10-3; TRBD1 matches at 8 bases. The CDR3 length is 15 residues. V lost 1 base, J lost 4 bases, and 5 bases stayed unmatched. Germline V gene data show CDR1 as ENHRY and CDR2 as SYGVKD. This chain's CDR3 is CAISEWGQVPETQYF. The CDR3 bases are TGTGCCATCAGTGAGTGGGGACAGGTCCCAGAGACCCAGTACTTC.

The V and J genes are TRBV27 and TRBJ2-1, with 15 bases identical to TRBD2. CDR1 is MNHEY, CDR2 SMNVEV, per germline (reference sequence). After removal of 5 bases from V and 3 bases from J, the junction contained 8 bases not matched to a gene. The CDR3 totals 18 residues. The CDR3 nucleotides read TGTGCCAGCAGTGAGCGGACTAGCGGGAGGGTCGACTACAATGAGCAGTTCTTC. Translated, it gives CASSERTSGRVDYNEQFF.

This clone has a handful of counts. The V gene is TRBV7-6, the J gene TRBJ1-2; D is undetermined. Germline V gene lookup returns CDR1 SGHVS and CDR2 FNYEAQ. The CDR3 length is 12 residues. V was clipped by 5 bases and J by 1 base, with 5 bases between them. For the CDR3, the DNA is TGTGCCAGCAGCCCAAATAACTATGGCTACACCTTC. This translates into CASSPNNYGYTF.

V is TRBV27 and J is TRBJ2-7; the D is unclear. The V end lost 2 bases, the J end lost 3 bases, and 8 bases lay between the germline ends. CDR1 is MNHEY, CDR2 SMNVEV, per germline (reference sequence). This CDR3 contains 13 residues. The CDR3 sequence: CASSLGVFYEQYF. In DNA form, the CDR3 reads TGTGCCAGCAGTTTAGGCGTGTTCTACGAGCAGTACTTC.

V usage is TRBV27 and J usage is TRBJ1-2; D may be TRBD1 (5 bases). Germline CDR1 is MNHEY and CDR2 is SMNVEV (reference sequence). V lost 6 bases and J 2 bases, leaving 10 bases between the germline ends. The CDR3 is 13 amino acids. DNA for the CDR3: TGTGCCAGCAGCGAGCGGGGGAACTATGGCTACACCTTC. It codes for CASSERGNYGYTF.

The V and J genes are TRBV2 and TRBJ2-7; the match to TRBD1 covers 10 bases. The CDR3 contains 15 residues. CDR1 and CDR2 from the germline V gene are SNHLY and FYNNEI. J was trimmed by 4 bases and V by 6 bases; bases with no gene match: 9. The CDR3 DNA is TGTGCCAGCAGGCCTCGATCGGGACAGGGGTACGAGCAGTACTTC. Translating gives CASRPRSGQGYEQYF.

The V call is TRBV5-1, the J call TRBJ1-5, with unresolved D. The germline V gene has CDR1 SGHRS and CDR2 YFSETQ. This CDR3 spans 16 amino acids. Trimming left V 3 bases short and J 4 bases short, with 17 bases between. The CDR3 here is CASSSPPRPGNQPQHF. Here the CDR3 DNA reads TGCGCCAGCAGCTCGCCCCCCCGGCCTGGGAATCAGCCCCAGCATTTT.

The chain combines TRBV11-2 with TRBJ2-1; the D gene is possibly TRBD2 (5 bases). V was cut by 1 base and J by 4 bases, with 14 bases left in between. Germline CDR1 reads SGHAT; CDR2 reads FQNNGV. The CDR3 covers 16 residues. This chain's CDR3 is CASSLGRRSGYNEQFF. The CDR3 DNA sequence: TGTGCCAGCAGCTTAGGTCGGCGGAGCGGTTACAATGAGCAGTTCTTC.

V usage is TRBV28 and J usage is TRBJ2-5, with a tentative D call TRBD2 (5 bases). The J call may be in error: the DNA end matches TRBJ2-7 better. The V gene's germline CDR1 is MDHEN and CDR2 SYDVKM. The CDR3 covers 14 residues. DNA for the CDR3: TGTGCCAGCAGTTTACAAGGACTCGACTACGAGCAGTACTTC. Translation: CASSLQGLDYEQYF.

The table lists this clone with a count of one. This chain connects TRBV27 to TRBJ2-7, with TRBD1 as a possible D gene (5 bases). The germline CDR1 and CDR2 sequences are MNHEY and SMNVEV (reference sequence). This CDR3 is 15 amino acids long. Trimming stripped 3 bases from V and 0 bases from J, with 12 bases between. CDR3 residues: CASSFSGYPSYEQYF. CDR3 DNA sequence: TGTGCCAGCAGTTTCTCAGGGTACCCCTCCTACGAGCAGTACTTC.

V is TRBV28 and J is TRBJ2-7; unclear D gene. The CDR3 consists of 13 residues. Germline values: CDR1 MDHEN, CDR2 SYDVKM. The V end lost 4 bases, the J end lost 3 bases, and 10 bases lay between the germline ends. CDR3 DNA: TGTGCCAGCAGTTATACCGAAGACTACGAGCAGTACTTC. This gives the protein CASSYTEDYEQYF.

The CDR3 DNA reads TGTGCCAGCAGTTACTCTGGCAGGGGCTTCACTGAAGCTTTCTTT. It specifies CASSYSGRGFTEAFF. This chain links TRBV6-5 with TRBJ1-1, with D perhaps matching TRBD1 (6 bases). The CDR3 covers 15 residues. CDR1 and CDR2 (germline): MNHEY, SVGAGI. The V and J ends lost 0 bases and 4 bases respectively, with 12 bases between them.

The DNA of the CDR3 is TGTGCCAGCAGCTTGTCAGGGGGAACGAACACTGAAGCTTTCTTT. It is translated as CASSLSGGTNTEAFF. The V and J genes are TRBV27 and TRBJ1-1; 7 nucleotides agree with TRBD1. The CDR3 length is 15 residues. CDR1 MNHEY and CDR2 SMNVEV come from the germline V gene (reference sequence). V was pared by 6 bases and J by 1 base, with 8 bases of the junction left unmatched.

There are a few counts of this clone. This sequence joins TRBV5-1 and TRBJ2-2; 7 bases fit TRBD1. Germline CDR1 and CDR2: SGHRS and YFSETQ. With V trimmed by 4 bases and J by 7 bases, 13 bases remained unmatched. The CDR3 spans 16 residues. In nucleotides, the CDR3 is TGCGCCAGCAGCCTTCGACAGGGAGCGATCGACGGGGAGCTGTTTTTT. Translated, it gives CASSLRQGAIDGELFF.

The V and J genes are TRBV4-1 and TRBJ2-3; D is possibly TRBD1 or TRBD2 (6 bases each). The CDR3 is made up of 19 amino acids. V gave up 3 bases and J gave up 5 bases, with 27 bases separating them. CDR1 MGHRA and CDR2 YSYEKL come from the germline V gene. The CDR3 DNA reads as TGCGCCAGCAGCCACCGGGGGCAGGGCGCGACAATTGGGGGAGATACGCAGTATTTT. It encodes CASSHRGQGATIGGDTQYF.

The chain has TRBV15 and TRBJ1-1; D unresolved. This CDR3 spans 13 amino acids. Germline V CDR1 and CDR2: LNHNV, YYDKDF (reference sequence). V gave up 3 bases and J gave up 7 bases, with 12 bases separating them. CDR3 DNA sequence: TGTGCCACCAGCAGCGGACCGATCATTGAAGCTTTCTTT. Its translation: CATSSGPIIEAFF.